The rows below give T cell receptor beta chains drawn from one sample of a study of CD8 T cells in Susac syndrome. Using its own MiXCR run on the immunoSEQ multiplex PCR reads, TCRdb lists one record per CDR3 protein. The table has about 180,000 distinct CDR3 sequences, 85% to 95% seen once. The specimen was CD4+ T cells from PBMCs. The origin of the receptors is a human donor with Susac syndrome. CDR3s include the opening cysteine and the closing phenylalanine or tryptophan. A D gene is named only where the DNA matches it firmly. Where a row states a size, it is once, few, many or the class of an expanded clone; other rows omit it.

abundance,d_gene,j_gene,v_gene,CDR3nt,CDR3aa
NA,TRBD2,TRBJ2-1,TRBV18,TGTGCCAGCTCAGCGGGGGGCTTATACAATGAGCAGTTCTTC,CASSAGGLYNEQFF
NA,NA,TRBJ1-2,TRBV9,TGTGCCAGCAGCGTAGACCCGGGGGCGCTGGGCTATGGCTACACCTTC,CASSVDPGALGYGYTF
NA,TRBD2,TRBJ2-3,TRBV9,TGTGCCAGCAGCGCAAAGCGGGGGGGAGCGACAGATACGCAGTATTTT,CASSAKRGGATDTQYF
NA,NA,TRBJ2-1,TRBV20-1,TGCAGTGCTAGTCAGGCAGAGGATGAGCAGTTCTTC,CSASQAEDEQFF
NA,TRBD1,TRBJ1-5,TRBV24-1,TGTGCCACCAGTGCCGACGGACAGGGGGCGAGTCAGCCCCAGCATTTT,CATSADGQGASQPQHF
NA,TRBD2,TRBJ2-2,TRBV29-1,TGCAGCGTTCGGCGGGGGGGTACCGGGGAGCTGTTTTTT,CSVRRGGTGELFF
NA,NA,TRBJ1-1,TRBV3-1,TGTGCCAGCAGCCACGAGGGCACTGAAGCTTTCTTT,CASSHEGTEAFF
once,NA,TRBJ1-2,TRBV5-1,TGCGCCAGCAGCTTGGAAGCAGGGACCTACACCTTC,CASSLEAGTYTF
NA,NA,TRBJ2-7,TRBV20-1,TGCAGTGCTAGAGATCAAAGGGGCTACGAGCAGTACTTC,CSARDQRGYEQYF
NA,NA,TRBJ1-6,TRBV20-1,TGCAGTGCTAGAGATCGAGATCAAGGGAACAGGGAGGGTTCACCCCTCCACTTT,CSARDRDQGNREGSPLHF
NA,TRBD2,TRBJ2-1,TRBV20-1,TGCAGTGCTACCTTGACTAGCGGGGGGTTCAGCTCCTACAATGAGCAGTTCTTC,CSATLTSGGFSSYNEQFF
NA,NA,TRBJ1-1,TRBV3-1,TGTGCCAGCAGCCACGTCGGGGAAGCTTTCTTT,CASSHVGEAFF
NA,TRBD1,TRBJ1-2,TRBV20-1,TGCAGTGCTAGAGAGGATCCGGGACAGGGGCGGTATGGCTACACCTTC,CSAREDPGQGRYGYTF
NA,NA,TRBJ1-5,TRBV7-9,TGTGCCAGCAGCTTCCAGGCTAATCAGCCCCAGCATTTT,CASSFQANQPQHF
NA,NA,TRBJ2-3,TRBV4-2,TGTGCCAGCAGAGGGCAGGGTAGGGTTAGGACAGATACGCAGTATTTT,CASRGQGRVRTDTQYF
NA,TRBD2,TRBJ2-2,TRBV12-3/TRBV12-4,TGTGCCAGCAGTTTGGGAGCGGGGGCCCTCACCGGGGAGCTGTTTTTT,CASSLGAGALTGELFF
NA,NA,TRBJ2-5,TRBV18,TGTGCCAGCTCACCCCTCGGGGCGTCGAGCGAGACCCAGTACTTC,CASSPLGASSETQYF
NA,NA,TRBJ2-3,TRBV25-1,TGTGCCAGCAGTGAATTGGATACGCAGTATTTT,CASSELDTQYF
NA,TRBD2,TRBJ2-5,TRBV12-5,TGTGCTAGTGGGTCCGGGACTACAGAGACCCAGTACTTC,CASGSGTTETQYF
NA,TRBD2,TRBJ2-7,TRBV20-1,TGCAGTGCCACTGCCCTGGGGGGGGACGAGCAGTACTTC,CSATALGGDEQYF
NA,NA,TRBJ2-1,TRBV6-2/TRBV6-3,TGTGCCCGCTCTACCCCGAGCAGGACTCATAATGAGCAGTTCTTC,CARSTPSRTHNEQFF
few,NA,TRBJ2-5,TRBV30,TGTGCCTGGAGTGCCCAAGAGACCCAGTACTTC,CAWSAQETQYF
NA,NA,TRBJ2-7,TRBV3-1,TGTGCCAGCAGCCAAACCTTATCGGGGGAGCAGTACTTC,CASSQTLSGEQYF
NA,TRBD2,TRBJ2-3,TRBV5-1,TGCGCCAGCAGCTTGGGTAGCGGGGTGAACACAGATACGCAGTATTTT,CASSLGSGVNTDTQYF
NA,NA,TRBJ1-5,TRBV6-5,TGTGCCAGCAGTAGGGCCCTGGGGGGTCAGCCCCAGCATTTT,CASSRALGGQPQHF
NA,NA,TRBJ2-3,TRBV20-1,TGCAGTGCTAGAGTCCGGGGGCCGAGCACAGATACGCAGTATTTT,CSARVRGPSTDTQYF
NA,NA,TRBJ2-5,TRBV3-1,TGTGCCAGCAGCCAAGATATGAGGCAAGAGACCCAGTACTTC,CASSQDMRQETQYF
NA,TRBD1,TRBJ2-2,TRBV20-1,TGCAGTGCTAGTAACCGACAGGGGATTGGCGGGGAGCTGTTTTTT,CSASNRQGIGGELFF
NA,NA,TRBJ2-3,TRBV29-1,TGCAGCGTTTTAGGGGCGGAGAAGGGCACAGATACGCAGTATTTT,CSVLGAEKGTDTQYF
NA,NA,TRBJ1-4,TRBV7-2,TGTGCCAGCAGCTCCCAAGTTGCAACTAATGAAAAACTGTTTTTT,CASSSQVATNEKLFF
NA,TRBD1,TRBJ1-4,TRBV11-2,TGTGCCAGCAGCTTACGAATCAGGGGGGAAAAACTGTTTTTT,CASSLRIRGEKLFF
NA,NA,TRBJ2-7,TRBV3-1,TGTGCCAGCAGCCGATCGAGGGAAGAGTACGAGCAGTACTTC,CASSRSREEYEQYF
NA,TRBD1,TRBJ2-3,TRBV6-2/TRBV6-3,TGTGCCAGCAGCGGACAGGGGGCACCAGATACGCAGTATTTT,CASSGQGAPDTQYF
NA,NA,TRBJ2-1,TRBV6-5,TGTGCCAGCAGCTTGGGGGCTCCCCCCAATGAGCAGTTCTTC,CASSLGAPPNEQFF
NA,NA,TRBJ2-6,TRBV12-5,TGTGCTACCGGGAAGGCTGGGGCCAACGTCCTGACTTTC,CATGKAGANVLTF